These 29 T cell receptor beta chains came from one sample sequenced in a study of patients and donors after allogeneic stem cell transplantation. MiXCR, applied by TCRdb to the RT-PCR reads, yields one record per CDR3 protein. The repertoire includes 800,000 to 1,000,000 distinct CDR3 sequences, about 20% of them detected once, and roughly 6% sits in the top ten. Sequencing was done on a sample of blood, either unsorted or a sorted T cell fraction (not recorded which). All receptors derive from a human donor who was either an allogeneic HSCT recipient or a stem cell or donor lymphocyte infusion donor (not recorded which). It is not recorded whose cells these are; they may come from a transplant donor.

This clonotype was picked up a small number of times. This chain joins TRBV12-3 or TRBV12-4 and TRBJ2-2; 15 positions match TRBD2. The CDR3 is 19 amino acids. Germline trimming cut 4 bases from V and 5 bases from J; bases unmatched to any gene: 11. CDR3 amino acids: CASSSPGLAGGQGTGELFF. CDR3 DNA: TGTGCCAGCAGTTCCCCGGGACTAGCGGGAGGACAGGGGACCGGGGAGCTGTTTTTT.

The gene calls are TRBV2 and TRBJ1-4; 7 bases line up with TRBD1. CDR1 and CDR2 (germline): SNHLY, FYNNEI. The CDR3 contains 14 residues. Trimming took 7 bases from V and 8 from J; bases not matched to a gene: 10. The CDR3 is CASNEDRLEEKLFF. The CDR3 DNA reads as TGTGCCAGCAACGAGGACAGGCTAGAGGAAAAACTGTTTTTT.

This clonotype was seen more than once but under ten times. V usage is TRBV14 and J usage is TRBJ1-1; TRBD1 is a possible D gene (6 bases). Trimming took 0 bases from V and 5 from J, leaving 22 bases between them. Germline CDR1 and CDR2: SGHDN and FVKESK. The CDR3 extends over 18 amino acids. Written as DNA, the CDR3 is TGTGCCAGCAGCCAAGAGGAGTGGACAGAGGAGAGACGGACTGAAGCTTTCTTT. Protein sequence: CASSQEEWTEERRTEAFF.

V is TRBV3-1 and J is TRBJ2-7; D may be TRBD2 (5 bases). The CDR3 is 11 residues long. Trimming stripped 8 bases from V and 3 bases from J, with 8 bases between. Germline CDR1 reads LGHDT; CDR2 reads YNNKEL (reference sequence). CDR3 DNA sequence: TGTGCCAGCGGACGGGACTACGAGCAGTACTTC. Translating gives CASGRDYEQYF.

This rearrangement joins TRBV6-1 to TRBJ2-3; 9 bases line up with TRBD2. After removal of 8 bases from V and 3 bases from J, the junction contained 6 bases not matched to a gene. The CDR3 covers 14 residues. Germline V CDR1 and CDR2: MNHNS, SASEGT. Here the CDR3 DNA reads TGTGCCAGCCGAATAGCGGGAGCAACAGATACGCAGTATTTT. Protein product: CASRIAGATDTQYF.

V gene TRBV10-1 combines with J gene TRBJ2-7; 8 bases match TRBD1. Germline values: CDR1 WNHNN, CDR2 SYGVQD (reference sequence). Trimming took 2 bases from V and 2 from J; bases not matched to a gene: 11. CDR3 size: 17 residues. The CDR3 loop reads CASSEPVGQGKAYEQYF. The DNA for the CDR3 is TGCGCCAGCAGTGAGCCGGTTGGACAGGGAAAGGCCTACGAGCAGTACTTC.

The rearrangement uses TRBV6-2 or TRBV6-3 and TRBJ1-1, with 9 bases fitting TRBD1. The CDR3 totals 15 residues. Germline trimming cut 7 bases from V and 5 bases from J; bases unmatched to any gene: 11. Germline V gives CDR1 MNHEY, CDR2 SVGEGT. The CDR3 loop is CASIDVGQGGTEAFF. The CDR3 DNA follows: TGTGCCAGCATCGACGTGGGACAGGGAGGAACTGAAGCTTTCTTT.

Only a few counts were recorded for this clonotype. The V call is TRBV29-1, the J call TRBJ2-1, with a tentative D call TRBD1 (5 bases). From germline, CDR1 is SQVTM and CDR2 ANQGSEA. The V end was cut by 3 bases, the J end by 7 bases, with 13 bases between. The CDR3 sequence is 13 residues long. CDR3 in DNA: TGCAGCGTTGAGTTTTACAGGACGAATGAGCAGTTCTTC. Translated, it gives CSVEFYRTNEQFF.

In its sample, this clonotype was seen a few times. The DNA of the CDR3 is TGTGCCACAGCTAAAGGGCAGGACAGCACAGATACGCAGTATTTT. This gives the protein CATAKGQDSTDTQYF. This chain connects TRBV24-1 to TRBJ2-3; D gene uncertain. Germline V gives CDR1 KGHDR, CDR2 SFDVKD. The V end was cut by 10 bases, the J end by 0 bases, with 16 bases between. This CDR3 region has 15 residues.

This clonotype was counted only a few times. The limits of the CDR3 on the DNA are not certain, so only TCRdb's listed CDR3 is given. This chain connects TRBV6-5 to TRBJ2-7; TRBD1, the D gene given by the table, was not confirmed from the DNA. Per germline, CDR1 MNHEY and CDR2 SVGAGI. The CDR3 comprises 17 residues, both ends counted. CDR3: CASSYSTLGDDPYEQYF.

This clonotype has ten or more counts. The chain's CDR3 is CSDGGVSGIGLETQYF. The CDR3 DNA follows: TGCAGCGATGGTGGTGTTAGCGGGATTGGTCTGGAGACCCAGTACTTC. The V and J genes are TRBV29-1 and TRBJ2-5, with 8 bases lining up with TRBD2. With 7 bases clipped from V and 5 bases from J, the junction kept 18 bases outside the gene matches. This CDR3 is built from 16 residues. The germline CDR1 and CDR2 sequences are SQVTM and ANQGSEA.

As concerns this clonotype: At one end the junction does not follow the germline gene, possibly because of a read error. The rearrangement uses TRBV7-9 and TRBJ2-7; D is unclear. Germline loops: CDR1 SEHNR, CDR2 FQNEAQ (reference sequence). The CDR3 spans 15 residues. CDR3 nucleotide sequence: TGTGACAGCAGCCATATCGTTGGAGATTCCTACGAGCAGTACTTC. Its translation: CDSSHIVGDSYEQYF.

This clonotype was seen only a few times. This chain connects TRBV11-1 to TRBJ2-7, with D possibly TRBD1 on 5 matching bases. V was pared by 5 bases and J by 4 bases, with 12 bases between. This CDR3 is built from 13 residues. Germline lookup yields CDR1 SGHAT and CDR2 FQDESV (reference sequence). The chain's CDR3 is CASSRLTEYEQYF. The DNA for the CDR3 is TGTGCCAGCAGCCGCCTGACAGAGTACGAGCAGTACTTC.

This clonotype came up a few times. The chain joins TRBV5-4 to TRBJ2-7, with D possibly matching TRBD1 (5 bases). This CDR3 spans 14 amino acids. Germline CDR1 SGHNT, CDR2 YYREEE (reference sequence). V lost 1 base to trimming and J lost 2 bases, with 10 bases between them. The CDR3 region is CASSLFGATYEQYF. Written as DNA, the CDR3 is TGTGCCAGCAGCTTGTTTGGGGCTACCTACGAGCAGTACTTC. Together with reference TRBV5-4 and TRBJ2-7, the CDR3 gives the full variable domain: ETGVTQSPTHLIKTRGQQVTLRCSSQSGHNTVSWYQQALGQGPQFIFQYYREEENGRGNFPPRFSGLQFPNYSSELNVNALELDDSALYLCASSLFGATYEQYFGPGTRLTVT.

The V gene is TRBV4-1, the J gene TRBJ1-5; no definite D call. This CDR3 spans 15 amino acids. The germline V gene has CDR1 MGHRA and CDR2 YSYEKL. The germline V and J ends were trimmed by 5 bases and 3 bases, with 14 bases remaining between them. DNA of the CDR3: TGCGCCAGCAGCTCGATAATCGGGGACAATCAGCCCCAGCATTTT. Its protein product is CASSSIIGDNQPQHF.

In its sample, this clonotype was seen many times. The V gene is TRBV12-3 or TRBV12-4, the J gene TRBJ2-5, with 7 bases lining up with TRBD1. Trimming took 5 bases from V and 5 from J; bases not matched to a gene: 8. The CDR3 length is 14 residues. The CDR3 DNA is TGTGCCAGCAGTCCGGGACAGTCAAGGGAGACCCAGTACTTC. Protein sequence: CASSPGQSRETQYF.

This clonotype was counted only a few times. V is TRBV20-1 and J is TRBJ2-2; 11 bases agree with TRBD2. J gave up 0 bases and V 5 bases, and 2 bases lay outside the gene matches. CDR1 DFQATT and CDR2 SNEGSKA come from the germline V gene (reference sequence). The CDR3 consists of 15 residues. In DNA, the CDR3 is TGCAGTGCTCTGGGACTAGCGGCGAACACCGGGGAGCTGTTTTTT. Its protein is CSALGLAANTGELFF.

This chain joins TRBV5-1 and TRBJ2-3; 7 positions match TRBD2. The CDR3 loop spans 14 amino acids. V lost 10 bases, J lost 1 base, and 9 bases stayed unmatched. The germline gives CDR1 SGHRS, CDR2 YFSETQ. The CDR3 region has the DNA TGCGCCTCATCGGGACTATCTCGCACAGATACGCAGTATTTT. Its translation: CASSGLSRTDTQYF.

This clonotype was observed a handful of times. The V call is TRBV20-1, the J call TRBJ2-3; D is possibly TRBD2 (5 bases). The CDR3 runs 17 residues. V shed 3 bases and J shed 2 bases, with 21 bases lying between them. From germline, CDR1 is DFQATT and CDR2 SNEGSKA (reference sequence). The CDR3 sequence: CSASRGGSVRLTDTQYF. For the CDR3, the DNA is TGCAGTGCTAGCCGTGGAGGCTCAGTCCGCCTCACAGATACGCAGTATTTT.

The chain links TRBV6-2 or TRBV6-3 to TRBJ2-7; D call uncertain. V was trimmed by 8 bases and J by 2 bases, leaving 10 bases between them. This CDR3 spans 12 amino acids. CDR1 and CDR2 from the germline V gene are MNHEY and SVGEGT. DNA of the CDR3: TGTGCCAGCCACTGGGTCACCTACGAGCAGTACTTC. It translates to CASHWVTYEQYF.

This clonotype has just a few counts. CDR3 DNA: TGCGCCAGCAAACCGGGACTAGCGGGAGAAGTCGTGGGGGAGCTGTTTTTT. It codes for CASKPGLAGEVVGELFF. This chain links TRBV5-1 with TRBJ2-2, with 14 bases identical to TRBD2. Germline V gene sequence: CDR1 SGHRS, CDR2 YFSETQ. CDR3 length: 17 residues. The trim removed 6 bases at V and 8 bases at J, leaving 12 bases unmatched.

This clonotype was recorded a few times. The chain's CDR3 is CASSEVGDPPLAKNIQYF. The CDR3 DNA is TGCGCCAGCAGTGAAGTCGGGGATCCACCCTTAGCCAAAAACATTCAGTACTTC. V gene TRBV10-2 combines with J gene TRBJ2-4; maybe TRBD2 (5 bases). The V end was cut by 3 bases, the J end by 0 bases, with 18 bases between. Germline V gene data show CDR1 as WSHSY and CDR2 as SAAADI. This CDR3 region has 18 residues.

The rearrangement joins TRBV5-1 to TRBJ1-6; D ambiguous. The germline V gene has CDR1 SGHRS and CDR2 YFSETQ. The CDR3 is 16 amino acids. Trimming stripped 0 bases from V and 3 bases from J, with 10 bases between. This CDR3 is CASSLEELHYNSPLHF. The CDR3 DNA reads TGCGCCAGCAGCTTGGAGGAGCTTCACTATAATTCACCCCTCCACTTT.

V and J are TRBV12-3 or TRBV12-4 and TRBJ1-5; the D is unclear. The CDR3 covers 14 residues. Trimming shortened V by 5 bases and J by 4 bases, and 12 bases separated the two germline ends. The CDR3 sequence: CASSHRLVNQPQHF. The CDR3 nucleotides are TGTGCCAGCAGTCACCGTTTGGTTAATCAGCCCCAGCATTTT.

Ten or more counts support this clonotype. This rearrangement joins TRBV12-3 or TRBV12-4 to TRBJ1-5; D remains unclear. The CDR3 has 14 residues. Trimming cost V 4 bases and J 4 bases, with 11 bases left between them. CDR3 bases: TGTGCCAGCAGTTCCGGGAAGGGTAATCAGCCCCAGCATTTT. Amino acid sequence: CASSSGKGNQPQHF.

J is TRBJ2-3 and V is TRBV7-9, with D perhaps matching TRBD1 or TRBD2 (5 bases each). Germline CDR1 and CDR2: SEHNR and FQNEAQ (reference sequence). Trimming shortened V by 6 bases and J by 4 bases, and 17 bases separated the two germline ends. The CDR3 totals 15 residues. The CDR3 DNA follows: TGTGCCAGCAGGTGGTGGGACGGTCCCGCAGATACGCAGTATTTT. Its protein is CASRWWDGPADTQYF.

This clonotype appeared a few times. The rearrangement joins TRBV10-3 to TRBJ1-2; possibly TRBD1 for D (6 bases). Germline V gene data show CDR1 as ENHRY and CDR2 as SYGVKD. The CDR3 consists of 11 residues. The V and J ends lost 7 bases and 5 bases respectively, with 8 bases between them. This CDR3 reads CAINTGYGYTF. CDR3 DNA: TGTGCCATCAACACAGGGTATGGCTACACCTTC.

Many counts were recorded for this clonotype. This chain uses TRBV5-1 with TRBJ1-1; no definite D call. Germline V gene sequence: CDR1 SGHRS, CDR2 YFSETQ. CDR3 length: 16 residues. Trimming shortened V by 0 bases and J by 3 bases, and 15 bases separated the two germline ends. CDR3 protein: CASSLAVGVEDTEAFF. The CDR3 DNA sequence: TGCGCCAGCAGCTTGGCCGTTGGGGTGGAGGACACTGAAGCTTTCTTT. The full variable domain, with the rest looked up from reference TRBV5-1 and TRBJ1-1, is KAGVTQTPRYLIKTRGQQVTLSCSPISGHRSVSWYQQTPGQGLQFLFEYFSETQRNKGNFPGRFSGRQFSNSRSEMNVSTLELGDSALYLCASSLAVGVEDTEAFFGQGTRLTVV.

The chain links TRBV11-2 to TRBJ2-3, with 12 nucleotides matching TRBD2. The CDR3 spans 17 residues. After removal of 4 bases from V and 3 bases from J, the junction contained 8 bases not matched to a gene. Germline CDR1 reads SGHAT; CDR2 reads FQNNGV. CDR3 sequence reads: CASSSGASGGGTDTQYF. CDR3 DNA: TGTGCCAGCAGCTCCGGAGCTAGCGGGGGGGGGACAGATACGCAGTATTTT.